This record looks at one T cell receptor beta chain sequence and its context. Other DNA variants within this sample encode the same CDR3. The sample is drawn from a study of blood T cell repertoires in COVID-19. Turning to the study itself: Acute and convalescent COVID-19 samples came from the United States, Italy and Spain. Sources were T cells, B-cell-depleted T cells, or PBMCs; the material itself was cDNA or gDNA.

Libraries were prepared by immunoSEQ multiplex PCR; TCRdb keeps only in-frame clonotypes and omits some of them. This table holds about 150,000 clones, around 84% found once. The length of the CDR3 is 13 residues. Per the germline V gene, CDR1 is SGHVS and CDR2 is FQNEAQ. V shed 6 bases, J shed 6 bases, and the junction held 6 bases outside the gene matches. The TCR was taken from a man in his 70s with acute or convalescent COVID-19. The V and J genes are TRBV7-8 and TRBJ1-1; 8 nucleotides align to TRBD1. Sequencing was carried out using peripheral blood. The CDR3 nucleotides are TGTGCCAGCAGTCCGGACAGGGCCTCTGAAGCTTTCTTT. Protein: CASSPDRASEAFF. The whole variable domain, filled in from reference TRBV7-8 and TRBJ1-1, reads GAGVSQSPRYKVAKRGQDVALRCDPISGHVSLFWYQQALGQGPEFLTYFQNEAQLDKSGLPSDRFFAERPEGSVSTLKIQRTQQEDSAVYLCASSPDRASEAFFGQGTRLTVV.